This T cell receptor (beta chain) was captured in a study of OX40 agonist ivuxolimab in advanced cancers. Study conclusions and caveats: Partial responders at 0.1-3.0 mg/kg had among the lowest clonal expansion. Dosing at 0.1 to 3.0 mg/kg was accompanied by clonal expansion of CD4+ and CD8+ blood T cells by week 6.

TCRdb's table, derived via immunoSEQ multiplex PCR, lists solely in-frame clones and lacks some. This sample carries approximately 50,000 clones, roughly 94% of them seen once, and the ten largest clones take about 10%. The ends were cut back, 0 bases at V and 3 bases at J, with 11 bases in the middle. The CDR3 contains 14 residues. Per germline, CDR1 GTSNPN and CDR2 SVGIG (reference sequence). As to this clone: Its antigen is still unknown.

The starting material was CD4+ or CD8+ T cells sorted from blood, obtained in a trial of the OX40 agonist ivuxolimab. This sequence was found in an adult with an advanced solid tumor such as melanoma, head and neck, liver or kidney cancer. The V and J genes are TRBV30 and TRBJ1-2; D not certain. CDR3 bases: TGTGCCTGGAGTGTCCCCTACAGTCACTATGGCTACACCTTC. The encoded protein is CAWSVPYSHYGYTF.